The clone carrying this T cell receptor (beta chain) was seen a few times. Antigen: not known. Sorted out of PBMCs were CD4+ T cells and CD8+ T cells. Following RNA extraction, reverse transcription yielded cDNA that acted as the sequencing template. Some clones are missing from TCRdb's copy, which holds only in-frame ones; the method was immunoSEQ multiplex PCR. The table records roughly 100,000 clones, 45% to 60% of them present only once. This sample is part of a study of CD8+ T cells in alopecia areata. Study results and caveats: Mice showed clearer TCR sharing than patients did, a gap that was possibly HLA-related. Normal skin's resident alphabeta T cells are also sequenced in scalp samples. Higher clonality and more expanded CD8+ clones appeared in lesional than normal scalp.

The CDR3 covers 18 residues. Germline CDR1 GTSNPN, CDR2 SVGIG (reference sequence). The V gene end was trimmed by 6 bases and the J gene end by 1 base; junction bases not matched to a gene: 10. Sample: CD4+ T cells sorted from blood. This receptor was obtained from a human donor in good health. The V call is TRBV30, the J call TRBJ2-6, with 12 bases fitting TRBD1. The CDR3 bases are TGTGCCTGCCGACGCGGGACAGGGGGCCTATCTGGGGCCAACGTCCTGACTTTC. It translates to CACRRGTGGLSGANVLTF.